This T cell receptor (beta chain) was found in a study of T cell responses to AZD1222 COVID-19 vaccine. Study results and caveats: Clonal diversity may have been underestimated, and the donors were mostly white British, with more females than males. Spike was spanned by vaccine-associated CD4 TCRs, with dominance at 160-218 and 743-854.

In regard to this clone: Its antigen is as yet unknown.

The data were produced by immunoSEQ multiplex PCR, yet TCRdb's version contains in-frame clones alone and is incomplete. The sample contains over 120,000 clones, roughly 90% of which appear only once. In germline, CDR1 is SGHTA, CDR2 FQGNSA. The length of the CDR3 is 16 residues. Trimming shortened V by 1 base and J by 1 base, and 10 bases separated the two germline ends. The TCR originated in an adult who received the MenACWY meningococcal vaccine as a control. The J gene is TRBJ1-4, the V gene TRBV7-2; D is perhaps TRBD1 (5 bases). The starting material was peripheral blood, obtained 28 days after the second dose of the MenACWY control vaccine. The CDR3 sequence: CASSLGQTLTNEKLFF. The DNA for the CDR3 is TGTGCCAGCAGCTTAGGACAGACCTTAACTAATGAAAAACTGTTTTTT.